This T cell receptor (beta chain) is drawn from a study of blood T cell repertoires in COVID-19. Across the whole study: Spain, Italy and the United States supplied samples that represented acute and convalescent COVID-19. Sample material is recorded as cDNA or gDNA derived from T cells, B-cell-depleted T cells, or PBMCs.

Per the study methods: Estimation of nucleated cell counts relied on the amplification of reference gene primers. Data came from immunoSEQ multiplex PCR; TCRdb stores just in-frame clones and leaves some out. The V and J calls and clone size are taken from that table; D and trimming were inferred from the DNA. The sample shows roughly 30,000 clones, 88% of them seen only once. Sample: peripheral blood. This receptor was taken from a human donor in a cohort sampled during active COVID-19.

Written as DNA, the CDR3 is TGTGCCAGCAGCCCATATCCTAGGACAGGGGTTGAGACCCAGTACTTC. Translating gives CASSPYPRTGVETQYF. This sequence joins TRBV3-1 (or the pseudogene TRBV3-2) and TRBJ2-5; TRBD1 agrees at 9 bases. With V trimmed by 4 bases and J by 5 bases, 11 bases remained unmatched. The CDR3 sequence is 16 residues long. Germline values: CDR1 LGHDT, CDR2 YNNKEL (reference sequence).